These 9 T cell receptor beta chains originate from one sample sequenced in a study of cytomegalovirus exposure and HLA in healthy donors. Vbeta (60) and Jbeta (13) primers were used in the PCR. TCRdb's copy holds only in-frame clones and misses some; the assay was immunoSEQ multiplex PCR. This listing includes around 200,000 clones. The specimen was PBMCs. The source is a girl aged 2 to 9 in good health and CMV-seropositive.

This sequence joins TRBV2 and TRBJ2-2; D is undetermined. Germline V gives CDR1 SNHLY, CDR2 FYNNEI. This CDR3 has 14 residues. Trimming shortened V by 3 bases and J by 3 bases, and 8 bases separated the two germline ends. The CDR3 spells CASSERTYTGELFF. The DNA of the CDR3 is TGTGCCAGCAGTGAGAGAACTTACACCGGGGAGCTGTTTTTT.

The V call is TRBV27, the J call TRBJ1-2; 10 positions agree with TRBD1. The germline CDR1 and CDR2 sequences are MNHEY and SMNVEV (reference sequence). Trimming removed 10 bases from V and 4 bases from J; junction bases left unmatched: 15. CDR3 length: 16 residues. The CDR3 region has the DNA TGTGCCACCGCCCTGGGACAGGGGTTTTCACCCTATGGCTACACCTTC. It yields the protein CATALGQGFSPYGYTF.

The V gene is TRBV25-1, the J gene TRBJ1-4; the D is unclear. This CDR3 has 14 residues. Germline V lookup: CDR1 MGHDK, CDR2 SYGVNS. V dropped 8 bases and J dropped 0 bases, with 10 bases sitting between them. CDR3 loop: CASGRTATNEKLFF. For the CDR3, the DNA is TGTGCCAGCGGGAGGACTGCAACTAATGAAAAACTGTTTTTT.

The chain recombines TRBV10-3 with TRBJ2-7, with D possibly TRBD1 on 5 matching bases. CDR3 length: 15 amino acids. V lost 2 bases to trimming and J lost 3 bases, with 14 bases between them. The germline gives CDR1 ENHRY, CDR2 SYGVKD. The CDR3 here is CAISETDKNYYEQYF. The DNA of the CDR3 is TGTGCCATCAGTGAGACGGACAAAAACTACTACGAGCAGTACTTC.

Points on this clone: The same CDR3 is also encoded by other DNA sequences in this sample. This rearrangement joins TRBV6-5 to TRBJ1-1, with 7 bases that match TRBD1. The J segment lost 4 bases and the V segment lost 3 bases, leaving 5 bases of the junction unmatched. This CDR3 spans 14 amino acids. The germline V gene encodes CDR1 MNHEY and CDR2 SVGAGI. The CDR3 DNA reads as TGTGCCAGCAGTTATTCTCAGGGGGGCACTGAAGCTTTCTTT. This translates into CASSYSQGGTEAFF.

The chain combines TRBV4-2 with TRBJ2-5; no firm D call. The DNA end lines up better with TRBJ2-7; the J call may be wrong. The germline V gene encodes CDR1 LGHNA and CDR2 YNFKEQ. The CDR3 length is 14 residues. The CDR3 region is CASSQGLGTYEQYF. The DNA for the CDR3 is TGTGCCAGCAGCCAAGGCCTAGGTACCTACGAGCAGTACTTC.

The genes are TRBV15 and TRBJ2-7; D might be TRBD2 (5 bases). V was cut by 0 bases and J by 3 bases, with 6 bases left in between. The germline CDR1 and CDR2 sequences are LNHNV and YYDKDF (reference sequence). The CDR3 contains 13 residues. CDR3 loop: CATSREGVYEQYF. In nucleotides, the CDR3 is TGTGCCACCAGCAGAGAGGGAGTCTACGAGCAGTACTTC.

The chain uses TRBV7-9 and TRBJ2-1; 13 bases match TRBD2. V gave up 5 bases and J gave up 6 bases; unmatched junction bases: 13. This CDR3 has 18 amino acids. CDR1 is SEHNR and CDR2 is FQNEAQ in the germline V gene (reference sequence). The DNA of the CDR3 is TGTGCCAGCAGCCCACCCTGGACTAGCGGGAGAAAGGCCAATGAGCAGTTCTTC. Translated, it gives CASSPPWTSGRKANEQFF.

For the CDR3, the DNA is TGTGCCAGCAGCGCCGACAGGGGGGCCTACAATGAGCAGTTCTTC. Translation gives CASSADRGAYNEQFF. The rearrangement uses TRBV11-2 and TRBJ2-1; 9 bases agree with TRBD1. Germline loops: CDR1 SGHAT, CDR2 FQNNGV. V was clipped by 5 bases and J by 2 bases; unmatched bases: 4. The CDR3 consists of 15 residues.